This TCR beta chain was recorded in a study of regulatory T cells in long-lasting Graves disease. Study summary: Over-5-year antithyroid drug use with positive TSH receptor antibodies defined persistent Graves' disease in the study. General study points: Relative to new patients (approximately 1,000), persistent patients exhibited greater sharing of public clonotypes (about 2,700). Persistent-disease Graves' patients showed less TCR diversity than new cases.

Arm-PCR of CDR3 regions and iRepertoire HTBI primers were the basis on which TCR beta libraries were built. TCRdb re-analysed the multiplex PCR reads in MiXCR, keeping a single row per CDR3 protein. The sample includes fewer than 550,000 distinct CDR3 sequences, under 25% of them seen just once. This clonotype was seen only a few times. Its antigen is unknown. Time point given: persistent/refractory GD, antithyroid drugs over 5 years with positive TRAb. The TCR library used RNA extracted from PBMCs. This clonotype was sampled from a female donor with Graves disease. The sequencing used peripheral blood mononuclear cells (PBMCs), collected when the disease was refractory, from a patient treated with antithyroid drugs.

CDR3 coding DNA: TGTGCCAGCAGCTCCACCGGGACACCGAACACCGGGGAGCTGTTTTTT. Translation: CASSSTGTPNTGELFF. The J gene is TRBJ2-2, the V gene TRBV28; weak D call: TRBD1 (6 bases). V lost 6 bases, J lost 0 bases, and 14 bases lay in between. This CDR3 comprises 16 residues. Germline CDR1 MDHEN, CDR2 SYDVKM.